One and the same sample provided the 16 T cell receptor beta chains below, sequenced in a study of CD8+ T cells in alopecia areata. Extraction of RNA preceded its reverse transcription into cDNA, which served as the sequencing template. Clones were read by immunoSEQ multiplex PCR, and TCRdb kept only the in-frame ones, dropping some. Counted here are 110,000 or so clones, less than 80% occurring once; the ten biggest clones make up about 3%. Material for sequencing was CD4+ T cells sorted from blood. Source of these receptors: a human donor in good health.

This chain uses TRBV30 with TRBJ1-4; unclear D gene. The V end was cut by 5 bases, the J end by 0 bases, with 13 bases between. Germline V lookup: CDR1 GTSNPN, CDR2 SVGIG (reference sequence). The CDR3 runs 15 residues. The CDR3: CAWRPGYATNEKLFF. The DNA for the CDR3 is TGTGCCTGGCGACCGGGATATGCAACTAATGAAAAACTGTTTTTT.

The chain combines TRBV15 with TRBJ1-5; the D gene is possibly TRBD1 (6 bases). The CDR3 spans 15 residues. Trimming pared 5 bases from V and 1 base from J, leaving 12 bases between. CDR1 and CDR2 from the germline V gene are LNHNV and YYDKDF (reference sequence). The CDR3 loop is CATSPRRGSNQPQHF. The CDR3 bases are TGTGCCACCAGCCCTCGAAGGGGGAGCAATCAGCCCCAGCATTTT.

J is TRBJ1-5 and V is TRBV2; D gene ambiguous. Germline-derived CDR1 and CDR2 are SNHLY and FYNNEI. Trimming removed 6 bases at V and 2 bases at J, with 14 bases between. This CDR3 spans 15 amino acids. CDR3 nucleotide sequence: TGTGCCAGCAGGCCGTCCAATCTCGGCAATCAGCCCCAGCATTTT. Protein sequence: CASRPSNLGNQPQHF.

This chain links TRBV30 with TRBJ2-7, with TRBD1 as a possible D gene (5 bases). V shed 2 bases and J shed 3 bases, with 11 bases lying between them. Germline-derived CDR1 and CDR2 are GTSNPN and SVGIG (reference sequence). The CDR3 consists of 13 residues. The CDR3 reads CAWSSGQNYEQYF. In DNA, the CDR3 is TGTGCCTGGAGTTCCGGACAAAACTACGAGCAGTACTTC.

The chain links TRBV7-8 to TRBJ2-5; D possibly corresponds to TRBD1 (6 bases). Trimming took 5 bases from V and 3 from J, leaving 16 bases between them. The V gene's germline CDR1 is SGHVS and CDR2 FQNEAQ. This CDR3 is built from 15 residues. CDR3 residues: CASSQPGHPKETQYF. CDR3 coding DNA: TGTGCCAGCAGCCAACCGGGACACCCTAAAGAGACCCAGTACTTC. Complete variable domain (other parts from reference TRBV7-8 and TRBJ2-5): GAGVSQSPRYKVAKRGQDVALRCDPISGHVSLFWYQQALGQGPEFLTYFQNEAQLDKSGLPSDRFFAERPEGSVSTLKIQRTQQEDSAVYLCASSQPGHPKETQYFGPGTRLLVL.

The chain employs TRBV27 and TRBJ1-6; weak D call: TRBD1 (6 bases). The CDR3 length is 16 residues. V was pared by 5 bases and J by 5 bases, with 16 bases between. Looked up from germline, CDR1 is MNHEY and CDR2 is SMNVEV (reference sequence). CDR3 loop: CASSPGQLTNNSPLHF. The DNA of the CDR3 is TGTGCCAGCAGTCCCGGACAGTTAACCAATAATTCACCCCTCCACTTT.

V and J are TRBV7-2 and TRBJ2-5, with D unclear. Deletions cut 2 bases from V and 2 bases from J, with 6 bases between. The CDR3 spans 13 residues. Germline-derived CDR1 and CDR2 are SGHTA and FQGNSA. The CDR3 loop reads CASSLSQQETQYF. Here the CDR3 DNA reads TGTGCCAGCAGCTTAAGCCAGCAAGAGACCCAGTACTTC.

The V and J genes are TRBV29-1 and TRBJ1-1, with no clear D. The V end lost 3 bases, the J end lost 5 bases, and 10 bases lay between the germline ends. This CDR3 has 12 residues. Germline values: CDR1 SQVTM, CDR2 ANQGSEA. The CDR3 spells CSVDWVGTEAFF. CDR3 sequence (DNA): TGCAGCGTTGACTGGGTTGGGACTGAAGCTTTCTTT.

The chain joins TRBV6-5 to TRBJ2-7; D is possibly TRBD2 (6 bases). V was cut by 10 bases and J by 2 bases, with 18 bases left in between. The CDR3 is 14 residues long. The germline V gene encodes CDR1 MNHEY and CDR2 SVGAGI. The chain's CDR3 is CATTRDFGPYEQYF. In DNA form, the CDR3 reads TGTGCCACGACCCGGGACTTTGGGCCCTACGAGCAGTACTTC.

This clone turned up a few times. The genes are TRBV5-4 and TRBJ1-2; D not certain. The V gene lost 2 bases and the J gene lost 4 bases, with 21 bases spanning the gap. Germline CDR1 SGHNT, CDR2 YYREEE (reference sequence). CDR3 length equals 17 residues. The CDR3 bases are TGTGCCAGCAGCTTACTTGTGGACTCCCAGGCGGCCTATGGCTACACCTTC. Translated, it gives CASSLLVDSQAAYGYTF.

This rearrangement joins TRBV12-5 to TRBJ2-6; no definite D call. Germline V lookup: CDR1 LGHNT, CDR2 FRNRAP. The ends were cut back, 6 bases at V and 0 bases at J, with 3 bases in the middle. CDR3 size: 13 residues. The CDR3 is CASGTSGANVLTF. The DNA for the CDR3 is TGTGCTAGTGGGACCTCTGGGGCCAACGTCCTGACTTTC.

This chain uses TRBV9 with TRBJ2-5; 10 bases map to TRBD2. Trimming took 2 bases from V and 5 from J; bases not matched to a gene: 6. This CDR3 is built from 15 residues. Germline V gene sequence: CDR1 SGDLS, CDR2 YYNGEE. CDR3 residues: CASSVSLAGEETQYF. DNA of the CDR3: TGTGCCAGCAGCGTCAGTCTAGCGGGGGAGGAGACCCAGTACTTC. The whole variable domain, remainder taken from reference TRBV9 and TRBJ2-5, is DSGVTQTPKHLITATGQRVTLRCSPRSGDLSVYWYQQSLDQGLQFLIQYYNGEERAKGNILERFSAQQFPDLHSELNLSSLELGDSALYFCASSVSLAGEETQYFGPGTRLLVL.

CDR3 DNA: TGCAGCGTTGAGGTTGGGACTAGCGGGGGCTACAATGAGCAGTTCTTC. Translating gives CSVEVGTSGGYNEQFF. The rearrangement joins TRBV29-1 to TRBJ2-1; TRBD2 matches at 14 bases. CDR1 is SQVTM and CDR2 is ANQGSEA in the germline V gene. V trimming: 3 bases; J trimming: 3 bases; junction bases outside the gene matches: 4. This CDR3 is 16 amino acids long.

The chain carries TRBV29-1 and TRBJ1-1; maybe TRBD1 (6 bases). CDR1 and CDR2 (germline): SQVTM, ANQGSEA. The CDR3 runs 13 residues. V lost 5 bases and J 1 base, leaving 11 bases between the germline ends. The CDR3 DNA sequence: TGCAGCGTTCAACAGGGACAGAACACTGAAGCTTTCTTT. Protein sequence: CSVQQGQNTEAFF.

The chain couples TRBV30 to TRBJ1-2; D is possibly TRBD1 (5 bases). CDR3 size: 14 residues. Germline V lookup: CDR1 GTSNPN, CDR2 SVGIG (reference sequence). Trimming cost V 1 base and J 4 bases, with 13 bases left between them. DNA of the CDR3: TGTGCCTGGAGTGCGGCTCTAGGGACCTATGGCTACACCTTC. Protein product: CAWSAALGTYGYTF.

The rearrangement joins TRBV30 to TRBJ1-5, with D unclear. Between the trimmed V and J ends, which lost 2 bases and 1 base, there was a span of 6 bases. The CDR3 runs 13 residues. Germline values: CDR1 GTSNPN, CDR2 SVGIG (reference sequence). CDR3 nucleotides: TGTGCCTGGAGTATCGGCAGCAATCAGCCCCAGCATTTT. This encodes CAWSIGSNQPQHF.